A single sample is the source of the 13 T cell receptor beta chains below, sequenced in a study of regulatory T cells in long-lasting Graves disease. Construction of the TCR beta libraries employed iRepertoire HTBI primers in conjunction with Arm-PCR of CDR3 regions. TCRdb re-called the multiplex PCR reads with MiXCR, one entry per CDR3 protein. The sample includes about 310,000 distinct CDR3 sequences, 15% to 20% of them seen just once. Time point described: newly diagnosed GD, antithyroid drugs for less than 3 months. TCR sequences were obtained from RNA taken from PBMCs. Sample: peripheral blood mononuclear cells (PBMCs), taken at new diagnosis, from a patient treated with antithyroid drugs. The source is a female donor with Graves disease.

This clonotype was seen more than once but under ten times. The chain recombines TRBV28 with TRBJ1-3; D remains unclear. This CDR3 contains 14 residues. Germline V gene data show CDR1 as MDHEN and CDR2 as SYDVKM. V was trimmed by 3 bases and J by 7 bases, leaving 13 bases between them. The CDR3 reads CASSFRPLSNTIYF. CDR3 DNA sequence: TGTGCCAGCAGTTTTCGACCTTTGAGTAACACCATATATTTT.

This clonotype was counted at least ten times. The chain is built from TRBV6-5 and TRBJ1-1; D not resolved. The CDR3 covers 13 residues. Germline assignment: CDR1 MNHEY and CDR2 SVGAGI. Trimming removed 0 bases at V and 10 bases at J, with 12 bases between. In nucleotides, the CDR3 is TGTGCCAGCAGTTACTCGGGAGGAATTGGAGCTTTCTTT. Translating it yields CASSYSGGIGAFF.

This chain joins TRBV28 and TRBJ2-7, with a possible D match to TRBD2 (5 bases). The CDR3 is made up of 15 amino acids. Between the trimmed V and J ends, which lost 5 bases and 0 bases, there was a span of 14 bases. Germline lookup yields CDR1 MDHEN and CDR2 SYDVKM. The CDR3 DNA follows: TGTGCCAGCAGTGCCCGGGGAGAGGCCTCCTACGAGCAGTACTTC. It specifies CASSARGEASYEQYF. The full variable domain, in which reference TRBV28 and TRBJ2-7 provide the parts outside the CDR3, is DVKVTQSSRYLVKRTGEKVFLECVQDMDHENMFWYRQDPGLGLRLIYFSYDVKMKEKGDIPEGYSVSREKKERFSLILESASTNQTSMYLCASSARGEASYEQYFGPGTRLTVT.

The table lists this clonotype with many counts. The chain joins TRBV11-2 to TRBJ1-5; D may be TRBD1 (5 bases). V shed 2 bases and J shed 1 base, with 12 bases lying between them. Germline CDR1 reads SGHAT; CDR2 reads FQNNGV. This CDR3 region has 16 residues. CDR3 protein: CASSLLGVESNQPQHF. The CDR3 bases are TGTGCCAGCAGCTTATTGGGGGTTGAGAGCAATCAGCCCCAGCATTTT.

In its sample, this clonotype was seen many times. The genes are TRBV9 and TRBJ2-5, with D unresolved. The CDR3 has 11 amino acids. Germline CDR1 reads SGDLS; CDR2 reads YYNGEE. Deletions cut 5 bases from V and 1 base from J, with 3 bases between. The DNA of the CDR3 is TGTGCCAGCAGTGCCCAAGAGACCCAGTACTTC. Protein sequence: CASSAQETQYF.

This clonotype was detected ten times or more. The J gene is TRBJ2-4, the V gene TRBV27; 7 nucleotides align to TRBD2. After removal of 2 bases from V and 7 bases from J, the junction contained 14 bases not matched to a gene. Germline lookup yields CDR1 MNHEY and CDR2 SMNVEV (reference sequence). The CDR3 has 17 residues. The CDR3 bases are TGTGCCAGCAGTTTAGAAAGGACGGTGAGCGGGGCGAACATTCAGTACTTC. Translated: CASSLERTVSGANIQYF.

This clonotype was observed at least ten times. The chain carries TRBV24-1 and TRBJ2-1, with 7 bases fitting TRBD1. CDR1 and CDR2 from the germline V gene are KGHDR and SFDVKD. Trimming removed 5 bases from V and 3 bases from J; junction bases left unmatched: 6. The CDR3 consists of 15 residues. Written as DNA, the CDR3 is TGTGCCACCAGTGGATTGACAGGGAACTACAATGAGCAGTTCTTC. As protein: CATSGLTGNYNEQFF.

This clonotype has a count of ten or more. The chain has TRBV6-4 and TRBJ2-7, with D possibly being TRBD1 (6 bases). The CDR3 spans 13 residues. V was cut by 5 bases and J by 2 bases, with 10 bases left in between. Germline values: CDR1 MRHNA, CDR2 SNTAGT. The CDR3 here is CASSRQEPYEQYF. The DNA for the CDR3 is TGTGCCAGCAGTAGACAGGAGCCCTACGAGCAGTACTTC.

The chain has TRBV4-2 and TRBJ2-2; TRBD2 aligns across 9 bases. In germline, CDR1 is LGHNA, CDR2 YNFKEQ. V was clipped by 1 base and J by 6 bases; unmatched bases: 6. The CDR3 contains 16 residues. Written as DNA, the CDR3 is TGTGCCAGCAGCCAAGGGGACGGACTAGCGTCCGGGGAGCTGTTTTTT. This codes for CASSQGDGLASGELFF.

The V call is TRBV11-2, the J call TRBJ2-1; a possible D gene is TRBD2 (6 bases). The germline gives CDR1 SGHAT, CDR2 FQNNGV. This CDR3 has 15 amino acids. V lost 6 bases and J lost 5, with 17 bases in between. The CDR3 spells CASRNLRETHNEQFF. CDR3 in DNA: TGTGCCAGCAGGAACCTCCGGGAGACCCACAATGAGCAGTTCTTC.

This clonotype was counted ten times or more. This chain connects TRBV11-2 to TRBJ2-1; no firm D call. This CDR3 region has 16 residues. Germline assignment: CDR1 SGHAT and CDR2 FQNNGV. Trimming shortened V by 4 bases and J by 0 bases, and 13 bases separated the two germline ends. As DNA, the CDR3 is TGTGCCAGCAGCTGCTCGGACGACAACTCCTACAATGAGCAGTTCTTC. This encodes CASSCSDDNSYNEQFF.

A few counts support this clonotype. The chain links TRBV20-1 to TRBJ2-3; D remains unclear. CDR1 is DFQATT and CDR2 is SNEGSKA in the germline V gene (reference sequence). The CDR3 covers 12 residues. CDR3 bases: TGCAGCGCCCCATTGCCTTCGAATACGCAGTATTTT. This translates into CSAPLPSNTQYF.

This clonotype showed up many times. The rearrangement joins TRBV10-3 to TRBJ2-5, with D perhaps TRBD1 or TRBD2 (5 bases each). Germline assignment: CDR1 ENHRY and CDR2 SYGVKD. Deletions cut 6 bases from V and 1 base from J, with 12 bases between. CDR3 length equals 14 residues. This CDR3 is CAISRTGAQETQYF. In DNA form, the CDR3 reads TGTGCCATCAGCCGAACCGGGGCCCAAGAGACCCAGTACTTC.